The sequence of this TCR beta chain was determined in a study of response to subunit inactivated influenza vaccine. This clonotype showed up just a few times. Its antigen remains unknown. The CDR3 covers 14 residues. In germline, CDR1 is GTSNPN, CDR2 SVGIG (reference sequence). V was trimmed by 2 bases and J by 6 bases, leaving 14 bases between them. TCRdb analysed the RT-PCR reads with MiXCR anew, one entry per CDR3 protein. The profile shows about 610,000 distinct CDR3 sequences, 12% to 15% of them singletons. Notes on the study in general: Seasonal influenza vaccination, on each occasion, was suggested by the authors to recruit few new T cells.

The source was PBMCs from blood, collected about 13 days after vaccination. This chain joins TRBV30 and TRBJ2-1; D may match TRBD1 or TRBD2 (6 bases each). This clonotype was sampled from a man aged 50 to 60 who received an inactivated influenza vaccine. The CDR3 here is CAWSKQGGGNEQFF. CDR3 DNA: TGTGCCTGGAGTAAACAGGGAGGAGGCAATGAGCAGTTCTTC.